A selection of T cell receptor beta chains follows, all from one sample in a study of OX40 agonist ivuxolimab in advanced cancers. Clones were read by immunoSEQ multiplex PCR, and TCRdb kept only the in-frame ones, dropping some. In the table there are more than 45,000 clones, around 90% of which are singletons. This specimen was CD4+ or CD8+ T cells sorted from blood, taken in a trial of the OX40 agonist ivuxolimab. Receptors were obtained from an adult with an advanced solid tumor such as melanoma, head and neck, liver or kidney cancer. Each CDR3 is given with its conserved first and last residue. Each record gives: V gene, J gene, CDR3 protein.

v_gene: TRBV6-4; j_gene: TRBJ2-2; CDR3aa: CASSDWVNTGELFF
v_gene: TRBV19; j_gene: TRBJ2-2; CDR3aa: CASSTEREPSNTGELFF
v_gene: TRBV19; j_gene: TRBJ2-7; CDR3aa: CATGEGISYEQYF
v_gene: TRBV2; j_gene: TRBJ2-1; CDR3aa: CASREVGSSYNEQFF
v_gene: TRBV7-6; j_gene: TRBJ2-3; CDR3aa: CASSSGGLASSTDTQYF
v_gene: TRBV4-2; j_gene: TRBJ2-7; CDR3aa: CASSQDGLSEEQYF
v_gene: TRBV4-1; j_gene: TRBJ2-1; CDR3aa: CASSQATTIKSYNEQFF
v_gene: TRBV11-2; j_gene: TRBJ2-3; CDR3aa: CASSLGFYTDTQYF
v_gene: TRBV7-9; j_gene: TRBJ2-5; CDR3aa: CASRPGTEIQETQYF
v_gene: TRBV6-5; j_gene: TRBJ2-6; CDR3aa: CASSYARWANVLTF
v_gene: TRBV11-1; j_gene: TRBJ2-5; CDR3aa: CASSLTGRIETQYF
v_gene: TRBV5-6; j_gene: TRBJ2-1; CDR3aa: CASSSDGASAFNEQFF
v_gene: TRBV7-2; j_gene: TRBJ2-1; CDR3aa: CASSLAAGGMNEQFF
v_gene: TRBV20-1; j_gene: TRBJ2-7; CDR3aa: CSAHYEQYF
v_gene: TRBV27; j_gene: TRBJ2-7; CDR3aa: CASSSTSGRASETYEQYF
v_gene: TRBV5-4; j_gene: TRBJ2-5; CDR3aa: CASSWGEGPETQYF
v_gene: TRBV7-6; j_gene: TRBJ1-1; CDR3aa: CASSYGQNTEAFF
v_gene: TRBV5-4; j_gene: TRBJ2-6; CDR3aa: CASSGPGQANSGANVLTF
v_gene: TRBV11-2; j_gene: TRBJ2-7; CDR3aa: CASSLESSGNEQYF
v_gene: TRBV6-5; j_gene: TRBJ2-5; CDR3aa: CASSYVGGPGETQYF
v_gene: TRBV7-2; j_gene: TRBJ2-1; CDR3aa: CASEGGVNNEQFF
v_gene: TRBV2; j_gene: TRBJ2-3; CDR3aa: CASSSGRAGLSPHTDTQYF
v_gene: TRBV4-1; j_gene: TRBJ2-5; CDR3aa: CASSQYPPELATETQYF
v_gene: TRBV6-6; j_gene: TRBJ1-5; CDR3aa: CASLKGGDQPQHF
v_gene: TRBV6-1; j_gene: TRBJ1-4; CDR3aa: CASSPPDRGVEKLFF
v_gene: TRBV7-9; j_gene: TRBJ1-2; CDR3aa: CASTPKTGSLTYGYTF
v_gene: TRBV28; j_gene: TRBJ1-1; CDR3aa: CASIPMRGKNTEAFF
v_gene: TRBV7-9; j_gene: TRBJ2-5; CDR3aa: CASSTPGRLQETQYF
v_gene: TRBV23-1; j_gene: TRBJ1-5; CDR3aa: CASPTRGWQPQHF
v_gene: TRBV27; j_gene: TRBJ2-1; CDR3aa: CASTDKWSEQFF
v_gene: TRBV13; j_gene: TRBJ2-1; CDR3aa: CASSLIYPVSSYNEQFF
v_gene: TRBV10-1; j_gene: TRBJ2-1; CDR3aa: CASSGRNLNEQFF
v_gene: TRBV7-2; j_gene: TRBJ2-7; CDR3aa: CASSLSWEGPYEQYF
v_gene: TRBV7-2; j_gene: TRBJ1-3; CDR3aa: CASSLDRGPGNTIYF
v_gene: TRBV7-2; j_gene: TRBJ2-5; CDR3aa: CASRPGLAEWGETQYF
v_gene: TRBV28; j_gene: TRBJ2-3; CDR3aa: CASSKGGLSTDTQYF
v_gene: TRBV5-4; j_gene: TRBJ2-3; CDR3aa: CASSLGTATDTQYF
v_gene: TRBV11-2; j_gene: TRBJ2-3; CDR3aa: CASSQTSGTDTQYF
v_gene: TRBV2; j_gene: TRBJ2-5; CDR3aa: CASSFTLTGGATETQYF
v_gene: TRBV7-9; j_gene: TRBJ1-1; CDR3aa: CASSSGQGRTEAFF
v_gene: TRBV28; j_gene: TRBJ2-1; CDR3aa: CASSFLAGGSSYNEQFF
v_gene: TRBV6-6; j_gene: TRBJ1-1; CDR3aa: CAILQGWNTEAFF
v_gene: TRBV27; j_gene: TRBJ1-1; CDR3aa: CASSPSPKRGPNTEAFF
v_gene: TRBV6-1; j_gene: TRBJ2-1; CDR3aa: CASSEEWRSYNEQFF
v_gene: TRBV29-1; j_gene: TRBJ2-1; CDR3aa: CSVESGLAGSLQFF
v_gene: TRBV21-1; j_gene: TRBJ2-7; CDR3aa: CASSHLYTSYEQYF
v_gene: TRBV18; j_gene: TRBJ2-3; CDR3aa: CASSPQLQSTDTQYF
v_gene: TRBV19; j_gene: TRBJ2-7; CDR3aa: CASSIDFSYEQYF
v_gene: TRBV6-1; j_gene: TRBJ1-3; CDR3aa: CASSEVKPQGNTIYF
v_gene: TRBV27; j_gene: TRBJ1-2; CDR3aa: CASSSSGQTYGYTF